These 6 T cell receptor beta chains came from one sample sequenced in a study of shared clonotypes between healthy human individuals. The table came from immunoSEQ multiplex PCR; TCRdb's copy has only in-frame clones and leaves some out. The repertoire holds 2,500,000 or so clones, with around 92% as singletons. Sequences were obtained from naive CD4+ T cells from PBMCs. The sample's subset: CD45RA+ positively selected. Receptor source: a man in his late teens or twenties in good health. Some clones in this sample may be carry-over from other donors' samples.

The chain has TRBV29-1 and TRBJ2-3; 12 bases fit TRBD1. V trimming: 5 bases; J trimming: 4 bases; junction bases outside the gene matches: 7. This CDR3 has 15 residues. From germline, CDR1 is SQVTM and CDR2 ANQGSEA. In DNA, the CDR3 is TGCAGCGTTCCCCGGGACAGGGGGCAGGCAGATACGCAGTATTTT. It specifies CSVPRDRGQADTQYF.

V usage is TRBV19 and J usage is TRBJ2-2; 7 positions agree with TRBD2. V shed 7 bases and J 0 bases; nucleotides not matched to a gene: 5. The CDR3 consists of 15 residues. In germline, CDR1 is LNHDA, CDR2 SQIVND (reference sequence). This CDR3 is CASTRGSPNTGELFF. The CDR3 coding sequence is TGTGCCAGTACCCGCGGGAGCCCGAACACCGGGGAGCTGTTTTTT. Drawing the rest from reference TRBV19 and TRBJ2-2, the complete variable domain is DGGITQSPKYLFRKEGQNVTLSCEQNLNHDAMYWYRQDPGQGLRLIYYSQIVNDFQKGDIAEGYSVSREKKESFPLTVTSAQKNPTAFYLCASTRGSPNTGELFFGEGSRLTVL.

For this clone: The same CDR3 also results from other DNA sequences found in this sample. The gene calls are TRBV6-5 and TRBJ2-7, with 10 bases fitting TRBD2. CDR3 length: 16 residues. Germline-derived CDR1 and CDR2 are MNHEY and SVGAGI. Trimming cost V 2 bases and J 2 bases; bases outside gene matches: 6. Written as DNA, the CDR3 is TGTGCCAGCAGTTACCCTAGCGGGAGAGGGACCTACGAGCAGTACTTC. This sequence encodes CASSYPSGRGTYEQYF.

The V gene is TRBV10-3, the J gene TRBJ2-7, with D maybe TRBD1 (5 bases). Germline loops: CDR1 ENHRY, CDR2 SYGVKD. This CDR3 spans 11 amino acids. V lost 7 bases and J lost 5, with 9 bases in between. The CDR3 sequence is CAIKDTNEQYF. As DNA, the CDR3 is TGTGCCATCAAGGACACAAACGAGCAGTACTTC.

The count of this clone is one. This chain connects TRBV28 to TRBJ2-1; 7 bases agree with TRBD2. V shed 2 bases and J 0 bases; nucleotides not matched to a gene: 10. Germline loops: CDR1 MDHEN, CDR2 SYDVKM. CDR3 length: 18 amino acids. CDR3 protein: CASSLEQWGDYSYNEQFF. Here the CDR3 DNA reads TGTGCCAGCAGTTTAGAGCAGTGGGGGGACTACTCCTACAATGAGCAGTTCTTC.

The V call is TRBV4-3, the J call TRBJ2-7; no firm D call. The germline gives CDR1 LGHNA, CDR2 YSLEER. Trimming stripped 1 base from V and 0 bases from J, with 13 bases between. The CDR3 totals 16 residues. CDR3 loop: CASSQVDGVSSYEQYF. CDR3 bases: TGCGCCAGCAGCCAAGTTGATGGGGTGAGCTCCTACGAGCAGTACTTC.